This entry lists 26 T cell receptor beta chains sequenced from one sample in a study of shared clonotypes between healthy human individuals. Profiling relied on immunoSEQ multiplex PCR, and the TCRdb table lists in-frame clones only, not all of them. The table records roughly 2.1 million clones, more than 85% of them present only once. Naive CD8 cells lacked CD45RO and underwent positive selection for CCR7, leaving out terminally differentiated effector memory CD45RA+ cells. The material sequenced was naive CD8+ T cells from PBMCs. The source of these receptors is a man in his late teens or twenties in good health. Some clones in this sample may be carry-over from other donors' samples.

The chain carries TRBV7-9 and TRBJ2-7, with a weak D call TRBD1 (6 bases). The germline V and J ends were trimmed by 1 base and 3 bases, with 16 bases remaining between them. CDR1 and CDR2 (germline): SEHNR, FQNEAQ (reference sequence). This CDR3 spans 16 amino acids. The CDR3 region is CASSLDKRWGLYEQYF. Written as DNA, the CDR3 is TGTGCCAGCAGCTTAGATAAGCGTTGGGGGCTCTACGAGCAGTACTTC.

The V gene is TRBV19, the J gene TRBJ2-2, with no clear D. Germline loops: CDR1 LNHDA, CDR2 SQIVND (reference sequence). The CDR3 runs 13 residues. V shed 10 bases and J shed 6 bases, with 15 bases lying between them. The CDR3 DNA reads as TGTGCCACGATGCGGACGGGCGCCGGGGAGCTGTTTTTT. This codes for CATMRTGAGELFF.

Only a few counts were recorded for this clone. The V call is TRBV2, the J call TRBJ1-5; a possible D gene is TRBD1 (5 bases). This CDR3 has 13 residues. V was clipped by 4 bases and J by 9 bases, with 13 bases between them. The germline CDR1 and CDR2 sequences are SNHLY and FYNNEI. CDR3 DNA sequence: TGTGCCAGCAGTGTGCAGGGAGTTATGCCCCAGCATTTT. Translating it yields CASSVQGVMPQHF.

This rearrangement joins TRBV19 to TRBJ2-7; D not resolved. CDR1 is LNHDA, CDR2 SQIVND, per germline (reference sequence). This CDR3 is built from 18 residues. V was pared by 5 bases and J by 5 bases, with 28 bases between. The CDR3 region has the DNA TGTGCCAGTAGTGAAGGAAATTTCGTGAACATGATAGAGGACGAGCAGTACTTC. Residues: CASSEGNFVNMIEDEQYF.

The V gene is TRBV6-1, the J gene TRBJ2-7; 10 bases line up with TRBD1. The CDR3 spans 16 residues. The V and J ends lost 2 bases and 2 bases, in that order; junction bases with no gene match: 6. Germline V gene lookup returns CDR1 MNHNS and CDR2 SASEGT. The CDR3 DNA follows: TGTGCCAGCAGTGAAATACGGACAGGGGGAACCTACGAGCAGTACTTC. Translating gives CASSEIRTGGTYEQYF.

About this clone itself: Other nucleotide sequences from this sample produce the same CDR3. The rearrangement joins TRBV7-6 to TRBJ2-7; TRBD2 aligns across 10 bases. There are 15 residues in the CDR3. V trimming: 5 bases; J trimming: 2 bases; junction bases outside the gene matches: 6. Germline V CDR1 and CDR2: SGHVS, FNYEAQ. CDR3 DNA sequence: TGTGCCAGCAGCCCCAGGACTAGCGGTACCTACGAGCAGTACTTC. Encoded protein: CASSPRTSGTYEQYF.

Note on this clone: A much larger clone is a single base away; this may be a read error. This specimen includes other DNA sequences encoding the same CDR3. V and J are TRBV6-5 and TRBJ2-7; D is uncertain. Germline V gene sequence: CDR1 MNHEY, CDR2 SVGAGI. The CDR3 consists of 11 residues. Trimming shortened V by 4 bases and J by 3 bases, and 4 bases separated the two germline ends. DNA for the CDR3: TGTGCCAGCAGTTTCGGCTACGAGCAGTACTTC. This sequence encodes CASSFGYEQYF.

The gene calls are TRBV5-4 and TRBJ2-2; 7 positions agree with TRBD1. Germline CDR1 and CDR2: SGHNT and YYREEE (reference sequence). V shed 3 bases and J 6 bases; nucleotides not matched to a gene: 11. The CDR3 loop spans 16 amino acids. The CDR3 nucleotides read TGTGCCAGCAGCTCCCTCAGACAGGGTAAGGCCGGGGAGCTGTTTTTT. It specifies CASSSLRQGKAGELFF.

The chain couples TRBV7-9 to TRBJ2-1; 9 bases match TRBD2. The CDR3 totals 18 residues. The junction had 13 bases not matched to a gene; V was cut back by 3 bases and J by 4 bases. Germline CDR1 is SEHNR and CDR2 is FQNEAQ (reference sequence). The CDR3 here is CASSFPHSGGPQYNEQFF. The CDR3 bases are TGTGCCAGCAGCTTCCCTCATAGCGGGGGCCCCCAATACAATGAGCAGTTCTTC.

The count of this clone is one. This chain joins TRBV7-9 and TRBJ2-5; no clear D. CDR1 is SEHNR and CDR2 is FQNEAQ in the germline V gene (reference sequence). The germline V and J ends were trimmed by 1 base and 3 bases, with 12 bases remaining between them. The CDR3 totals 15 residues. The CDR3 loop is CASSLVAAPEETQYF. CDR3 DNA sequence: TGTGCCAGCAGCTTAGTAGCAGCCCCTGAAGAGACCCAGTACTTC.

To note about this clone: Other DNA sequences within the sample encode an identical CDR3. The chain has TRBV19 and TRBJ2-7; 7 bases fit TRBD1. The CDR3 length is 13 residues. The germline gives CDR1 LNHDA, CDR2 SQIVND (reference sequence). The trim removed 4 bases at V and 3 bases at J, leaving 3 bases unmatched. The CDR3 reads CASSNRDSYEQYF. The CDR3 region has the DNA TGTGCCAGTAGTAACCGGGACAGCTACGAGCAGTACTTC.

V usage is TRBV15 and J usage is TRBJ1-2; unclear D gene. The CDR3 spans 11 residues. Germline CDR1 LNHNV, CDR2 YYDKDF (reference sequence). The V gene lost 8 bases and the J gene lost 8 bases, with 12 bases spanning the gap. The CDR3 protein is CATVEAGGYTF. The DNA for the CDR3 is TGTGCCACCGTAGAGGCGGGAGGCTACACCTTC. The variable domain in full, with the rest retrieved from reference TRBV15 and TRBJ1-2, is DAMVIQNPRYQVTQFGKPVTLSCSQTLNHNVMYWYQQKSSQAPKLLFHYYDKDFNNEADTPDNFQSRRPNTSFCFLDIRSPGLGDTAMYLCATVEAGGYTFGSGTRLTVV.

This clone is a singleton in its sample. The chain uses TRBV19 and TRBJ1-1; D gene unclear. CDR1 and CDR2 (germline): LNHDA, SQIVND (reference sequence). Trimming pared 2 bases from V and 0 bases from J, leaving 10 bases between. The CDR3 length is 15 residues. CDR3 sequence: CASSIYWNMNTEAFF. The DNA for the CDR3 is TGTGCCAGTAGTATATACTGGAACATGAACACTGAAGCTTTCTTT.

This rearrangement joins TRBV7-2 to TRBJ2-7, with 8 nucleotides matching TRBD2. Germline CDR1 SGHTA, CDR2 FQGNSA. This CDR3 has 16 residues. V lost 6 bases and J lost 0; bases outside the gene matches: 10. CDR3 amino acids: CASSLGASGRSYEQYF. The DNA of the CDR3 is TGTGCCAGCAGTCTAGGGGCTAGCGGGCGCTCCTACGAGCAGTACTTC.

This chain joins TRBV5-6 and TRBJ2-7, with 7 bases matching TRBD1. Germline CDR1 is SGHDT and CDR2 is YYEEEE. With V trimmed by 4 bases and J by 7 bases, 14 bases remained unmatched. The CDR3 is 15 residues long. The CDR3 spells CASSPEGGYPREQYF. The CDR3 DNA reads as TGTGCCAGCAGCCCGGAAGGGGGCTACCCCCGGGAGCAGTACTTC.

The V and J genes are TRBV2 and TRBJ2-7; 9 bases line up with TRBD1. The V gene end was trimmed by 6 bases and the J gene end by 2 bases; junction bases not matched to a gene: 8. The CDR3 totals 15 residues. In germline, CDR1 is SNHLY, CDR2 FYNNEI. The CDR3 loop is CASSAGTGYTYEQYF. The DNA of the CDR3 is TGTGCCAGCAGCGCCGGGACAGGGTATACCTACGAGCAGTACTTC.

The genes are TRBV4-3 and TRBJ2-7; TRBD1 matches 8 bases. CDR3 length: 16 amino acids. Germline assignment: CDR1 LGHNA and CDR2 YSLEER. With V trimmed by 1 base and J by 5 bases, 10 bases remained unmatched. The CDR3 DNA sequence: TGCGCCAGCAGCCAAGGTGCGGGCAGGGGGCTAAACGAGCAGTACTTC. This codes for CASSQGAGRGLNEQYF.

The chain uses TRBV6-1 and TRBJ2-7, with D perhaps TRBD1 (6 bases). Germline CDR1 reads MNHNS; CDR2 reads SASEGT. The CDR3 totals 15 residues. Trimming cost V 3 bases and J 2 bases, with 14 bases left between them. The CDR3 is CASSEGPGHAYEQYF. The CDR3 DNA reads as TGTGCCAGCAGTGAGGGTCCGGGACACGCCTACGAGCAGTACTTC.

A single count supports this clone. The J gene is TRBJ2-7, the V gene TRBV15, with D perhaps TRBD1 (7 bases). This CDR3 comprises 17 residues. Trimming removed 3 bases from V and 11 bases from J, with 29 bases in between. Germline CDR1 is LNHNV and CDR2 is YYDKDF (reference sequence). In nucleotides, the CDR3 is TGTGCCACCAGCAGGGCTCCCGGCGGGACAGCTTATCGAGTGGAGTACTTC. Translating it yields CATSRAPGGTAYRVEYF. Full variable domain (rest looked up from reference TRBV15 and TRBJ2-7): DAMVIQNPRYQVTQFGKPVTLSCSQTLNHNVMYWYQQKSSQAPKLLFHYYDKDFNNEADTPDNFQSRRPNTSFCFLDIRSPGLGDTAMYLCATSRAPGGTAYRVEYFGPGTRLTVT.

Concerning this clone itself: Other DNA sequences in the sample encode the same CDR3. The chain combines TRBV7-9 with TRBJ2-7; the D is unclear. The length of the CDR3 is 13 residues. Germline assignment: CDR1 SEHNR and CDR2 FQNEAQ (reference sequence). The V end was cut by 0 bases, the J end by 4 bases, with 7 bases between. The CDR3 protein is CASSLAGFYEQYF. CDR3 bases: TGTGCCAGCAGCTTAGCGGGTTTTTACGAGCAGTACTTC.

This chain links TRBV4-1 with TRBJ2-3, with D possibly TRBD2 on 5 matching bases. Trimming stripped 3 bases from V and 0 bases from J, with 19 bases between. Germline V gene data show CDR1 as MGHRA and CDR2 as YSYEKL. The length of the CDR3 is 18 residues. The CDR3 sequence is CASSHFALLGESTDTQYF. In DNA form, the CDR3 reads TGCGCCAGCAGCCATTTCGCCCTTTTGGGAGAAAGCACAGATACGCAGTATTTT.

The chain is built from TRBV11-3 and TRBJ2-2; possibly TRBD2 for D (5 bases). The germline V and J ends were trimmed by 1 base and 0 bases, with 12 bases remaining between them. This CDR3 comprises 17 residues. CDR1 and CDR2 (germline): SGHNT, YENEEA. The CDR3 DNA reads as TGTGCCAGCAGCTTAGTTTACGGGATTTCGAACACCGGGGAGCTGTTTTTT. Amino acid sequence: CASSLVYGISNTGELFF.

The rearrangement uses TRBV7-9 and TRBJ2-7; TRBD2 is a possible D gene (5 bases). CDR1 and CDR2 from the germline V gene are SEHNR and FQNEAQ (reference sequence). V lost 3 bases and J lost 4, with 16 bases in between. This CDR3 has 15 amino acids. This CDR3 is CASSFFEAPGYEQYF. CDR3 bases: TGTGCCAGCAGCTTTTTCGAGGCCCCGGGGTACGAGCAGTACTTC.

The chain employs TRBV5-1 and TRBJ2-7; the D call may be TRBD1 or TRBD2 (5 bases each). The CDR3 covers 13 residues. Germline CDR1 and CDR2: SGHRS and YFSETQ. V lost 7 bases and J lost 3, with 14 bases in between. The CDR3 DNA sequence: TGCGCCAGCCGGGGACCACCGTTCTACGAGCAGTACTTC. It codes for CASRGPPFYEQYF.

The chain is built from TRBV5-4 and TRBJ2-7; the D call may be TRBD1 or TRBD2 (5 bases each). The germline V gene has CDR1 SGHNT and CDR2 YYREEE (reference sequence). This CDR3 is built from 13 residues. V shed 3 bases and J shed 3 bases, with 10 bases lying between them. Here the CDR3 DNA reads TGTGCCAGCAGCTCTGGGACGATCTACGAGCAGTACTTC. This encodes CASSSGTIYEQYF. The variable domain in full, completed from reference TRBV5-4 and TRBJ2-7, reads ETGVTQSPTHLIKTRGQQVTLRCSSQSGHNTVSWYQQALGQGPQFIFQYYREEENGRGNFPPRFSGLQFPNYSSELNVNALELDDSALYLCASSSGTIYEQYFGPGTRLTVT.

This chain uses TRBV7-8 with TRBJ2-1, with 7 bases aligning to TRBD1. The germline V gene has CDR1 SGHVS and CDR2 FQNEAQ. The CDR3 has 15 amino acids. Trimming cost V 2 bases and J 8 bases; bases outside gene matches: 9. The CDR3 DNA is TGTGCCAGCAGCTTAAACAGGGGCTCTGGGGATGAGCAGTTCTTC. This translates into CASSLNRGSGDEQFF.